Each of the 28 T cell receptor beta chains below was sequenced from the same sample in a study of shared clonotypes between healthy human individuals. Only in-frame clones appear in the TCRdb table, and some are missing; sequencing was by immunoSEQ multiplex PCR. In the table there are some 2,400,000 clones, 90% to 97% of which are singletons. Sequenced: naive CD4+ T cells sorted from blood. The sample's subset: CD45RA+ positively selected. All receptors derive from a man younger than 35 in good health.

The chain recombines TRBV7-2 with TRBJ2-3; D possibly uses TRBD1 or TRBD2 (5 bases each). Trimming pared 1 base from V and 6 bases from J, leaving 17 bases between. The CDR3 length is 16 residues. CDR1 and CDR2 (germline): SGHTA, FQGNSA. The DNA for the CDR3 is TGTGCCAGCAGCTTAGGGCGGCGGCCCGGGGCGGATACGCAGTATTTT. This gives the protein CASSLGRRPGADTQYF.

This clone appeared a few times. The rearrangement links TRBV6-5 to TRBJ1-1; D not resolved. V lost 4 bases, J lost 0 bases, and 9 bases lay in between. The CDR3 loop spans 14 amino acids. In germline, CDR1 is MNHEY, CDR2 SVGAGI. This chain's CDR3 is CASSSYQVNTEAFF. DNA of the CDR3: TGTGCCAGCAGTTCTTACCAGGTGAACACTGAAGCTTTCTTT.

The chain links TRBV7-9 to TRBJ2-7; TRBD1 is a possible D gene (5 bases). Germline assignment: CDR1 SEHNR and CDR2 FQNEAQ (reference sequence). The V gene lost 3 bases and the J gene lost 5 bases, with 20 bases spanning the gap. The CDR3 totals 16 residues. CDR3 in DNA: TGTGCCAGCAGCTTTAACACAGGCAGAAAAAAGGACGAGCAGTACTTC. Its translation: CASSFNTGRKKDEQYF.

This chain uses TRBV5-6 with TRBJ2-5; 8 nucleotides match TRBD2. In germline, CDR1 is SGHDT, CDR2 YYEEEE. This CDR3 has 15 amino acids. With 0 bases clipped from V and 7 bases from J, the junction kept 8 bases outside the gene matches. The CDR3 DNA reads TGTGCCAGCAGCTTGGTGGGAGCGGGAGAGTGGACCCAGTACTTC. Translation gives CASSLVGAGEWTQYF.

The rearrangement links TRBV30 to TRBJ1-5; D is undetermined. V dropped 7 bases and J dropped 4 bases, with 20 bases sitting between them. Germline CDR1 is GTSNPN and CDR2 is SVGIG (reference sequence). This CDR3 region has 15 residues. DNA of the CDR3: TGTGCCTTCCAGCCCGACGGGGAAGGGAATCAGCCCCAGCATTTT. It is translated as CAFQPDGEGNQPQHF.

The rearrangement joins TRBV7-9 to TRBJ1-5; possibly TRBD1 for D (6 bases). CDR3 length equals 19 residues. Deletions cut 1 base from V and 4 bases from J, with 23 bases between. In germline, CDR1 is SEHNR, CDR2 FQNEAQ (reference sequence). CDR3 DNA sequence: TGTGCCAGCAGCTTAGAAAGAGGGGGGGGCTCCCCCTTTAATCAGCCCCAGCATTTT. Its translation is CASSLERGGGSPFNQPQHF.

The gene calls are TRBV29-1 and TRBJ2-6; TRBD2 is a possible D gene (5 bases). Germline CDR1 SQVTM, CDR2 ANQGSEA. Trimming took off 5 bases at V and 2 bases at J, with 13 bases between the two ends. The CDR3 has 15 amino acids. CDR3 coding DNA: TGCAGCGTTAGTCCGGGGTCCGCTGGGGCCAACGTCCTGACTTTC. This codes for CSVSPGSAGANVLTF.

The CDR3 sequence: CASSRSGSGSYEQYF. The CDR3 DNA follows: TGTGCCAGCAGCCGTAGCGGGAGCGGTTCCTACGAGCAGTACTTC. The rearrangement joins TRBV7-2 to TRBJ2-7; TRBD2 matches 9 bases. Germline values: CDR1 SGHTA, CDR2 FQGNSA. V shed 5 bases, J shed 1 base, and the junction held 6 bases outside the gene matches. The CDR3 spans 15 residues.

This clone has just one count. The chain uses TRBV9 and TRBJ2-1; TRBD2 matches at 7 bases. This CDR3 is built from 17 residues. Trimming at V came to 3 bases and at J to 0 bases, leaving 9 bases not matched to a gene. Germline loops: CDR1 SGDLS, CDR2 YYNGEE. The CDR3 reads CASSGRASGSSYNEQFF. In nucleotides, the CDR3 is TGTGCCAGCAGCGGCCGAGCTAGCGGCAGCTCCTACAATGAGCAGTTCTTC.

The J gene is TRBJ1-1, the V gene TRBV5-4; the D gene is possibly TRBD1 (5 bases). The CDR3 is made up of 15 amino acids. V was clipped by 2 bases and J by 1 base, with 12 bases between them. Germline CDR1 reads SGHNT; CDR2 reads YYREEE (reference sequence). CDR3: CASSFVGGTNTEAFF. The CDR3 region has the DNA TGTGCCAGCAGCTTCGTGGGGGGGACGAACACTGAAGCTTTCTTT.

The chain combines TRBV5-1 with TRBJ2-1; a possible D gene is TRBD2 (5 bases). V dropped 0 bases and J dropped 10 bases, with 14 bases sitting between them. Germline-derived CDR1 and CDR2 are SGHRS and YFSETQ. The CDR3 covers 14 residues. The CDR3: CASSLAGITREQFF. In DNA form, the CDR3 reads TGCGCCAGCAGCTTGGCGGGAATAACAAGGGAGCAGTTCTTC.

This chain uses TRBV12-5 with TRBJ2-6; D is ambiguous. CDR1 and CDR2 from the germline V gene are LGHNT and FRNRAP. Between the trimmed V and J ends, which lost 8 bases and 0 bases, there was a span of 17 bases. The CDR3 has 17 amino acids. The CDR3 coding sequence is TGTGCTAGTAAACCCCCAGTCAGGCCCTCTGGGGCCAACGTCCTGACTTTC. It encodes CASKPPVRPSGANVLTF.

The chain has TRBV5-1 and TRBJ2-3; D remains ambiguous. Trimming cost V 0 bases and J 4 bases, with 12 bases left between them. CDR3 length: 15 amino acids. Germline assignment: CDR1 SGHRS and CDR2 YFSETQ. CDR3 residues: CASSLAGLESDTQYF. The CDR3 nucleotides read TGCGCCAGCAGCTTGGCCGGGTTGGAGTCAGATACGCAGTATTTT.

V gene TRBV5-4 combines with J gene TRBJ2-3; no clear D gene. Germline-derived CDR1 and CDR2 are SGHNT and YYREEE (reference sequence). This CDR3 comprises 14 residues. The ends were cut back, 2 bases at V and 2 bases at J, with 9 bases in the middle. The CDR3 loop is CASSFGISTDTQYF. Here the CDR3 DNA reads TGTGCCAGCAGCTTTGGGATTTCCACAGATACGCAGTATTTT. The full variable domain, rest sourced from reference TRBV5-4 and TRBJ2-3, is ETGVTQSPTHLIKTRGQQVTLRCSSQSGHNTVSWYQQALGQGPQFIFQYYREEENGRGNFPPRFSGLQFPNYSSELNVNALELDDSALYLCASSFGISTDTQYFGPGTRLTVL.

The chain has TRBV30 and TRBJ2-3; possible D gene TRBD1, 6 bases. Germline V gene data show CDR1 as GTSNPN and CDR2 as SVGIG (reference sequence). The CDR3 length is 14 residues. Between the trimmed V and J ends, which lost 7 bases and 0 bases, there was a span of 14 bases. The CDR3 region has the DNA TGTGCCTCCGCGACAGGTGGTAGCACAGATACGCAGTATTTT. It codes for CASATGGSTDTQYF.

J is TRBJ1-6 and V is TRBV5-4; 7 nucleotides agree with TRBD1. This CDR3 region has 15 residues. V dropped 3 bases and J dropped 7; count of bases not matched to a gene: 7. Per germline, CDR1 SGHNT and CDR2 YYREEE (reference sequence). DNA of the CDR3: TGTGCCAGCAGCTCTCTGACAGGGATCAATTCACCCCTCCACTTT. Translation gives CASSSLTGINSPLHF.

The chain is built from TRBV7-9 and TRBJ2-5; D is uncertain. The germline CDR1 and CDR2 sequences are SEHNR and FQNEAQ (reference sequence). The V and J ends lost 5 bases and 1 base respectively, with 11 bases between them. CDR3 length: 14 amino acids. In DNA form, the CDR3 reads TGTGCCAGCAGCCAACAGAATATCCAAGAGACCCAGTACTTC. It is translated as CASSQQNIQETQYF.

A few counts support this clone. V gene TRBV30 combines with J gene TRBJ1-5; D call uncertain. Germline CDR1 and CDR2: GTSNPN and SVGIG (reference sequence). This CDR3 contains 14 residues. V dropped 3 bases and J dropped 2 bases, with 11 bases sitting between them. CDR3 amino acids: CAWSPDMGNQPQHF. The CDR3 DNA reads TGTGCCTGGAGCCCCGACATGGGCAATCAGCCCCAGCATTTT.

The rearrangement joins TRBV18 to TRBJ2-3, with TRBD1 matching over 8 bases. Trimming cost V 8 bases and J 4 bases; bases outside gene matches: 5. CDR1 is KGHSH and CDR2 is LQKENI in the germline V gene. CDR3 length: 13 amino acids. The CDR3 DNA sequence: TGTGCCAGCACCGGACAGGGATCAGATACGCAGTATTTT. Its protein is CASTGQGSDTQYF.

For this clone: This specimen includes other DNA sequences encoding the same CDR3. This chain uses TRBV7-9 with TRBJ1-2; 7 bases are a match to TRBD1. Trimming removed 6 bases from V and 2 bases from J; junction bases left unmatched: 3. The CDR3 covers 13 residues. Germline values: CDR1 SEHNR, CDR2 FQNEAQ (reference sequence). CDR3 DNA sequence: TGTGCCAGCAGTAGGGGACAGAACTATGGCTACACCTTC. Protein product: CASSRGQNYGYTF.

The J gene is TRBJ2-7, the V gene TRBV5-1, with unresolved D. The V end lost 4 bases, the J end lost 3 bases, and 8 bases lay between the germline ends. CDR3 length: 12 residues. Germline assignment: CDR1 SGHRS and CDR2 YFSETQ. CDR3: CASSRPLYEQYF. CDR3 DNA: TGCGCCAGCAGCCGCCCCCTCTACGAGCAGTACTTC. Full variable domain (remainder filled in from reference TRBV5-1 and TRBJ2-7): KAGVTQTPRYLIKTRGQQVTLSCSPISGHRSVSWYQQTPGQGLQFLFEYFSETQRNKGNFPGRFSGRQFSNSRSEMNVSTLELGDSALYLCASSRPLYEQYFGPGTRLTVT.

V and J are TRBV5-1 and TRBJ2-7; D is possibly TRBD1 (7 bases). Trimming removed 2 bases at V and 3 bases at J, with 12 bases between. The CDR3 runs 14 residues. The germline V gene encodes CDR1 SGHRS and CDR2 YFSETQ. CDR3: CASSFGGQNYEQYF. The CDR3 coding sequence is TGCGCCAGCAGCTTCGGGGGACAGAACTACGAGCAGTACTTC.

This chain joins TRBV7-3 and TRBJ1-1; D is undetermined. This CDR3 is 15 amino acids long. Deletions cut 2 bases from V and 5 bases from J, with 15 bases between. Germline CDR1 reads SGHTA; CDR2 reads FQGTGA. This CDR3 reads CASSLAHIPETEAFF. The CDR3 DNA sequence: TGTGCCAGCAGCTTAGCCCATATACCTGAGACTGAAGCTTTCTTT.

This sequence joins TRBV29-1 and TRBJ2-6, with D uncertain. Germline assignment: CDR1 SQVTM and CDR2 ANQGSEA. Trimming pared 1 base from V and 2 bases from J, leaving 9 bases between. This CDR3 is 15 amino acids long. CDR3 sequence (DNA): TGCAGCGTTGAAGCCCTAGAGGCTGGGGCCAACGTCCTGACTTTC. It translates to CSVEALEAGANVLTF. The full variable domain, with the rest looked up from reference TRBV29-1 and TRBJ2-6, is SAVISQKPSRDICQRGTSLTIQCQVDSQVTMMFWYRQQPGQSLTLIATANQGSEATYESGFVIDKFPISRPNLTFSTLTVSNMSPEDSSIYLCSVEALEAGANVLTFGAGSRLTVL.

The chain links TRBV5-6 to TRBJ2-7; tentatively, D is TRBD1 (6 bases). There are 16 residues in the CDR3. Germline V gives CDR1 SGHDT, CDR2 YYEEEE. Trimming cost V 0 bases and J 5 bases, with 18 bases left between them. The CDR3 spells CASSLGGGSIRNEQYF. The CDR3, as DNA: TGTGCCAGCAGCTTGGGTGGGGGCAGTATTAGAAACGAGCAGTACTTC.

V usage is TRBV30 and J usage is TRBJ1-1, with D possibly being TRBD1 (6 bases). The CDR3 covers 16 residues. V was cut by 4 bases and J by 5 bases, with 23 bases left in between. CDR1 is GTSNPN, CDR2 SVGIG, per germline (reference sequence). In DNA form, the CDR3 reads TGTGCCTGGAAGGGGCGCATTTTGGGGGCGAGGACTGAAGCTTTCTTT. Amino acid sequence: CAWKGRILGARTEAFF.

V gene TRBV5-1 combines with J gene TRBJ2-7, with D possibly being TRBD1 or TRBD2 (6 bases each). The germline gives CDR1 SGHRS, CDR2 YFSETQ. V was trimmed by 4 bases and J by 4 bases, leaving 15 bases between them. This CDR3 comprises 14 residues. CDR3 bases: TGCGCCAGCAGCCTAACGGTAGGGGGGTACGAGCAGTACTTC. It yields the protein CASSLTVGGYEQYF.

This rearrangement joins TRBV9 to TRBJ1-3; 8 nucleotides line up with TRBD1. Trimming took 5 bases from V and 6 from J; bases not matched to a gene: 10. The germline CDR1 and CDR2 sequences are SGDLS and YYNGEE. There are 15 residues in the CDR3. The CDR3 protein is CASRPRDRHQNTIYF. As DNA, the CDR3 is TGTGCCAGCAGACCAAGGGACAGGCATCAAAACACCATATATTTT.